Shown below are 15 T cell receptor beta chains from a single sample sequenced in a study of early T cells in non-severe SARS-CoV-2 infection. TCRdb re-called the 5' RACE reads through MiXCR, storing one row per CDR3 protein. Among some 56,000 distinct CDR3 sequences listed, roughly 16% were seen once. The specimen was whole blood, collected at baseline. These receptors originate from an adult who was a healthcare worker with PCR-confirmed SARS-CoV-2 infection or an uninfected control (not recorded which).

The table lists this clonotype with many counts. This chain uses TRBV25-1 with TRBJ1-6, with TRBD1 matching 7 bases. The CDR3 consists of 13 residues. Germline V gene lookup returns CDR1 MGHDK and CDR2 SYGVNS. V lost 5 bases, J lost 7 bases, and 2 bases stayed unmatched. CDR3 protein: CASSRQGNSPLHF. The CDR3 DNA is TGTGCCAGCAGTAGACAGGGAAATTCACCCCTCCACTTT.

V is TRBV11-2 and J is TRBJ2-2; no definite D call. Trimming pared 4 bases from V and 0 bases from J, leaving 0 bases between. The germline V gene encodes CDR1 SGHAT and CDR2 FQNNGV. This CDR3 has 12 amino acids. CDR3 nucleotide sequence: TGTGCCAGCAGCTCGAACACCGGGGAGCTGTTTTTT. Amino acids: CASSSNTGELFF.

The chain combines TRBV11-2 with TRBJ2-5; D not certain. From germline, CDR1 is SGHAT and CDR2 FQNNGV. The CDR3 has 12 amino acids. Trimming pared 1 base from V and 5 bases from J, leaving 5 bases between. The CDR3 spells CASSLAKETQYF. The DNA for the CDR3 is TGTGCCAGCAGCTTAGCAAAGGAGACCCAGTACTTC.

This clonotype was recorded many times. The chain couples TRBV10-3 to TRBJ1-5; 8 bases align to TRBD1. J lost 5 bases, V lost 4 bases, and 7 bases had no gene match. The CDR3 is 15 amino acids. Looked up from germline, CDR1 is ENHRY and CDR2 is SYGVKD. CDR3 in DNA: TGTGCCATCAGTGCGCTTGGACAGGGTTATCAGCCCCAGCATTTT. This codes for CAISALGQGYQPQHF.

V usage is TRBV18 and J usage is TRBJ2-7, with 8 bases that match TRBD1. In germline, CDR1 is KGHSH, CDR2 LQKENI. The CDR3 contains 14 residues. Losses at the gene ends were 2 bases for V and 4 bases for J; bases not matched to a gene: 4. The CDR3 bases are TGTGCCAGCTCACCAGTCCGACAGGGGTACGAGCAGTACTTC. The encoded protein is CASSPVRQGYEQYF.

The chain is built from TRBV18 and TRBJ2-7; possibly TRBD1 or TRBD2 for D (5 bases each). The germline V gene has CDR1 KGHSH and CDR2 LQKENI. This CDR3 is 13 amino acids long. The V end lost 1 base, the J end lost 3 bases, and 7 bases lay between the germline ends. CDR3 sequence reads: CASSPRDLYEQYF. CDR3 DNA sequence: TGTGCCAGCTCACCACGGGACCTCTACGAGCAGTACTTC.

CDR3 loop: CASSPPTGQGYEQYF. In DNA, the CDR3 is TGTGCCAGCTCACCCCCGACAGGGCAGGGCTACGAGCAGTACTTC. This chain joins TRBV18 and TRBJ2-7; TRBD1 matches 7 bases. CDR3 length: 15 amino acids. The ends lost 3 bases at V and 3 bases at J; junction bases unmatched: 8. CDR1 and CDR2 from the germline V gene are KGHSH and LQKENI. Looking up the rest from reference TRBV18 and TRBJ2-7 gives the full variable domain: NAGVMQNPRHLVRRRGQEARLRCSPMKGHSHVYWYRQLPEEGLKFMVYLQKENIIDESGMPKERFSAEFPKEGPSILRIQQVVRGDSAAYFCASSPPTGQGYEQYFGPGTRLTVT.

This clonotype occurred many times. The V call is TRBV13, the J call TRBJ1-2; a weak D match, TRBD1 (6 bases). CDR3 length: 15 amino acids. V was clipped by 4 bases and J by 2 bases, with 14 bases between them. Germline lookup yields CDR1 PRHDT and CDR2 FYEKMQ (reference sequence). CDR3 DNA sequence: TGTGCCAGCAGCTCCCGGACAGCCGCGAACTATGGCTACACCTTC. Translation gives CASSSRTAANYGYTF.

V and J are TRBV28 and TRBJ2-7; a weak D match, TRBD2 (5 bases). Germline CDR1 and CDR2: MDHEN and SYDVKM. The CDR3 covers 14 residues. V lost 4 bases and J 4 bases, leaving 14 bases between the germline ends. The CDR3 protein is CASSSSNGLYEQYF. The DNA of the CDR3 is TGTGCCAGCAGTTCGTCTAACGGACTGTACGAGCAGTACTTC.

The gene calls are TRBV11-2 and TRBJ2-3; tentatively, D is TRBD1 (6 bases). Trimming took off 4 bases at V and 0 bases at J, with 14 bases between the two ends. Germline assignment: CDR1 SGHAT and CDR2 FQNNGV. This CDR3 has 16 amino acids. The CDR3 reads CASSSKDRLSTDTQYF. In DNA, the CDR3 is TGTGCCAGCAGCTCAAAAGACAGGCTAAGCACAGATACGCAGTATTTT.

The CDR3 loop reads CASSLSPDRYTEAFF. Written as DNA, the CDR3 is TGTGCCAGCAGCCTGTCCCCCGACAGGTACACTGAAGCTTTCTTT. V usage is TRBV5-5 and J usage is TRBJ1-1, with D possibly being TRBD1 (6 bases). The CDR3 is made up of 15 amino acids. Trimming shortened V by 4 bases and J by 3 bases, and 16 bases separated the two germline ends. Germline CDR1 and CDR2: SGHKS and YYEKEE (reference sequence).

V usage is TRBV4-1 and J usage is TRBJ2-3, with D hard to call. The CDR3 has 14 amino acids. Germline loops: CDR1 MGHRA, CDR2 YSYEKL. The V end was cut by 0 bases, the J end by 3 bases, with 7 bases between. The DNA for the CDR3 is TGCGCCAGCAGCCAAGAAAAGCTAACAGATACGCAGTATTTT. Translating gives CASSQEKLTDTQYF.

As DNA, the CDR3 is TGTGCCAGCAGCTTAGACAGGGCAGATACGCAGTATTTT. Residues: CASSLDRADTQYF. The V call is TRBV11-2, the J call TRBJ2-3, with D possibly being TRBD1 (5 bases). V dropped 0 bases and J dropped 4 bases, with 5 bases sitting between them. The CDR3 extends over 13 amino acids. Germline CDR1 SGHAT, CDR2 FQNNGV.

The chain has TRBV11-3 and TRBJ2-3; D not resolved. Germline V gives CDR1 SGHNT, CDR2 YENEEA. The CDR3 spans 13 residues. V was clipped by 2 bases and J by 0 bases, with 3 bases between them. The CDR3 nucleotides read TGTGCCAGCAGCTTAATGAGCACAGATACGCAGTATTTT. It encodes CASSLMSTDTQYF.

The chain couples TRBV13 to TRBJ2-7, with 8 nucleotides matching TRBD2. Trimming took 5 bases from V and 4 from J; bases not matched to a gene: 10. Germline-derived CDR1 and CDR2 are PRHDT and FYEKMQ (reference sequence). This CDR3 contains 15 residues. The CDR3 DNA reads TGTGCCAGCAGCCCCTCGGGGAGCGGGAGTTACGAGCAGTACTTC. It specifies CASSPSGSGSYEQYF.